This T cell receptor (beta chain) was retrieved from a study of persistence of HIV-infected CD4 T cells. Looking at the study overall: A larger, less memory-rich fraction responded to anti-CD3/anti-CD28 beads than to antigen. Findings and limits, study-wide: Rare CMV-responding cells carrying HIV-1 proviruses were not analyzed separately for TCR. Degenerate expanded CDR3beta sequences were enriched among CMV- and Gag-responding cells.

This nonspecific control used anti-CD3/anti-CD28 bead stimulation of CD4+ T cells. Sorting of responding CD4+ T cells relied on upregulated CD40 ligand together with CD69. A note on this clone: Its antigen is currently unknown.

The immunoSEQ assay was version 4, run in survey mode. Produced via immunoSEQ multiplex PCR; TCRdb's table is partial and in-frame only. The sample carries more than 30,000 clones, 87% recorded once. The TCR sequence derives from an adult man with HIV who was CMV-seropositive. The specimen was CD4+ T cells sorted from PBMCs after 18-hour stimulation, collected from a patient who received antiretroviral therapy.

Written as DNA, the CDR3 is TGTGCCACCAGCAGAGCGCCAGGGAATAGAGAGACCCAGTACTTC. Translating gives CATSRAPGNRETQYF. The chain joins TRBV15 to TRBJ2-5; D might be TRBD1 (5 bases). This CDR3 contains 15 residues. Germline V gene data show CDR1 as LNHNV and CDR2 as YYDKDF (reference sequence). V was shortened by 1 base and J by 4 bases, with 13 bases between the two germline ends.